Listed below are T cell receptor beta chains from one sample, sequenced in a study of blood T cell repertoires in COVID-19. Produced via immunoSEQ multiplex PCR; TCRdb's table is partial and in-frame only. The sample lists 110,000 to 150,000 clones; approximately 86% were seen once. Material: peripheral blood. The receptors stem from a human donor in a cohort sampled during active COVID-19. The CDR3 runs from the conserved cysteine through the conserved F or W. D genes are given only for firm matches. Not every row has a clone size; where given, it reads once, few, many or a size class.

D: TRBD2; V: TRBV20-1; size: few; J: TRBJ2-3; CDR3: CSASNRLAGGLTSTDTQYF; DNA: TGCAGTGCTAGTAATCGACTAGCGGGGGGACTAACTAGCACAGATACGCAGTATTTT
D: NA; V: TRBV28; size: NA; J: TRBJ2-2; CDR3: CASSKDILPIGELFF; DNA: TGTGCCAGCAGTAAAGACATCCTTCCGATCGGGGAGCTGTTTTTT
D: TRBD1; V: TRBV18; size: NA; J: TRBJ1-2; CDR3: CASSPDRANYGYTF; DNA: TGTGCCAGCTCACCCGACAGGGCTAACTATGGCTACACCTTC
D: TRBD1; V: TRBV7-9; size: NA; J: TRBJ2-3; CDR3: CASSPARQGWADTQYF; DNA: TGTGCCAGCAGCCCCGCCAGACAGGGTTGGGCAGATACGCAGTATTTT
D: TRBD1; V: TRBV20-1; size: NA; J: TRBJ2-1; CDR3: CSASDPVRGYNEQFF; DNA: TGCAGTGCTAGTGATCCCGTCAGGGGGTACAATGAGCAGTTCTTC
D: TRBD1; V: TRBV9; size: NA; J: TRBJ2-6; CDR3: CASSTGGSGANVLTF; DNA: TGTGCCAGCTCCACAGGGGGCTCTGGGGCCAACGTCCTGACTTTC
D: NA; V: TRBV4-2; size: NA; J: TRBJ2-2; CDR3: CASSQGHDANTGELFF; DNA: TGTGCCAGCAGCCAGGGACACGACGCGAACACCGGGGAGCTGTTTTTT
D: NA; V: TRBV3-1/TRBV3-2; size: NA; J: TRBJ1-4; CDR3: CASSQDDPGEKLFF; DNA: TGTGCCAGCAGCCAAGATGATCCCGGGGAAAAACTGTTTTTT
D: NA; V: TRBV30; size: NA; J: TRBJ1-1; CDR3: CAGRDFRNTEAFF; DNA: TGTGCCGGGCGGGACTTTAGGAACACTGAAGCTTTCTTT
D: NA; V: TRBV12-3/TRBV12-4; size: NA; J: TRBJ2-5; CDR3: CASSLREQETQYF; DNA: TGTGCCAGCAGTTTACGGGAACAAGAGACCCAGTACTTC
D: TRBD2; V: TRBV10-1; size: NA; J: TRBJ2-1; CDR3: CASSDSLAGDNEQFF; DNA: TGCGCCAGCAGTGATAGCCTAGCGGGAGATAATGAGCAGTTCTTC
D: TRBD1; V: TRBV7-9; size: once; J: TRBJ1-4; CDR3: CASSLTGGLETNEKLFF; DNA: TGTGCCAGCAGCTTGACAGGGGGCCTAGAAACTAATGAAAAACTGTTTTTT
D: NA; V: TRBV4-1; size: NA; J: TRBJ2-7; CDR3: CASTNKETGTYEQYF; DNA: TGCGCCAGCACCAACAAAGAGACAGGTACCTACGAGCAGTACTTC
D: TRBD1; V: TRBV6-5; size: NA; J: TRBJ2-7; CDR3: CASRLTGGAYEQYF; DNA: TGTGCCAGCAGGTTGACAGGGGGCGCTTACGAGCAGTACTTC
D: NA; V: TRBV7-2; size: NA; J: TRBJ2-1; CDR3: CASSTTSTLGHNEQFF; DNA: TGTGCCAGCAGCACCACGTCGACCTTGGGGCACAATGAGCAGTTCTTC
D: TRBD1; V: TRBV10-3; size: NA; J: TRBJ2-7; CDR3: CAISEYQQGSEQYF; DNA: TGTGCCATCAGTGAGTATCAACAGGGGAGCGAGCAGTACTTC
D: NA; V: TRBV11-2; size: NA; J: TRBJ1-2; CDR3: CASSLGGGGTPYGYTF; DNA: TGTGCCAGCAGCTTAGGGGGAGGGGGAACCCCCTATGGCTACACCTTC
D: NA; V: TRBV15; size: NA; J: TRBJ2-7; CDR3: CATSRGYSREQYF; DNA: TGTGCCACCAGCCGCGGTTACTCCCGCGAGCAGTACTTC
D: TRBD2; V: TRBV6-7; size: NA; J: TRBJ2-1; CDR3: CASSYSTSGRINEQFF; DNA: TGTGCCAGCAGTTACTCGACTAGCGGGAGAATCAATGAGCAGTTCTTC
D: TRBD1; V: TRBV28; size: once; J: TRBJ2-7; CDR3: CASAGGYEQYF; DNA: TGTGCCAGCGCAGGGGGCTACGAGCAGTACTTC
D: TRBD1; V: TRBV18; size: NA; J: TRBJ1-1; CDR3: CASSPSDRVVTEAFF; DNA: TGTGCCAGCTCACCATCCGACAGGGTCGTCACTGAAGCTTTCTTT
D: NA; V: TRBV7-2; size: NA; J: TRBJ2-7; CDR3: CASSGSYEQYF; DNA: TGTGCCAGCTCAGGGTCCTACGAGCAGTACTTC
D: TRBD2; V: TRBV5-1; size: NA; J: TRBJ2-1; CDR3: CASSLGSSGRALYNEQFF; DNA: TGCGCCAGCAGCTTGGGATCTAGCGGGAGGGCCCTATACAATGAGCAGTTCTTC
D: NA; V: TRBV9; size: NA; J: TRBJ1-1; CDR3: CASSFWGDTEAFF; DNA: TGTGCCAGCAGCTTCTGGGGAGACACTGAAGCTTTCTTT
D: NA; V: TRBV29-1; size: once; J: TRBJ2-5; CDR3: CSVEGNRQETQYF; DNA: TGCAGCGTTGAAGGTAACAGGCAAGAGACCCAGTACTTC
D: TRBD2; V: TRBV11-2; size: NA; J: TRBJ2-5; CDR3: CASSFRLAGKETQYF; DNA: TGTGCCAGCAGCTTTCGACTAGCGGGAAAAGAGACCCAGTACTTC
D: NA; V: TRBV19; size: NA; J: TRBJ2-7; CDR3: CASSIKRGSDEQYF; DNA: TGTGCCAGTAGTATTAAACGGGGTTCGGACGAGCAGTACTTC
D: NA; V: TRBV5-1; size: NA; J: TRBJ2-5; CDR3: CASTRQEPLQETQYF; DNA: TGCGCCAGCACTCGACAGGAGCCCCTCCAAGAGACCCAGTACTTC
D: TRBD1; V: TRBV28; size: NA; J: TRBJ1-6; CDR3: CASSLSTGKFYNSPLHF; DNA: TGTGCCAGCAGTTTATCGACAGGGAAATTCTATAATTCACCCCTCCACTTT
D: NA; V: TRBV2; size: NA; J: TRBJ2-3; CDR3: CASSEGISGTTDTQYF; DNA: TGTGCCAGCAGTGAAGGAATTAGCGGAACCACAGATACGCAGTATTTT
D: TRBD1; V: TRBV2; size: NA; J: TRBJ2-5; CDR3: CASSEDRGTGEKETQYF; DNA: TGTGCCAGCAGTGAAGATAGGGGGACAGGGGAGAAAGAGACCCAGTACTTC
D: TRBD1; V: TRBV5-4; size: NA; J: TRBJ1-2; CDR3: CASSRGQGGYTF; DNA: TGTGCCAGCAGTAGGGGGCAGGGTGGCTACACCTTC
D: NA; V: TRBV7-2; size: NA; J: TRBJ2-3; CDR3: CASSRRVGRTDTQYF; DNA: TGTGCCAGCAGCCGCCGCGTGGGGCGCACAGATACGCAGTATTTT
D: NA; V: TRBV11-2; size: NA; J: TRBJ2-1; CDR3: CASSFSPADNEQFF; DNA: TGTGCCAGCAGCTTCAGTCCGGCGGACAATGAGCAGTTCTTC
D: NA; V: TRBV6-2/TRBV6-3; size: NA; J: TRBJ2-3; CDR3: CASSLQGSTDTQYF; DNA: TGTGCCAGCAGTTTACAGGGTAGCACAGATACGCAGTATTTT
D: TRBD1; V: TRBV9; size: NA; J: TRBJ2-2; CDR3: CASSVEGGPGELFF; DNA: TGTGCCAGCAGCGTAGAAGGGGGCCCCGGGGAGCTGTTTTTT
D: TRBD1; V: TRBV19; size: NA; J: TRBJ2-5; CDR3: CASSRDREETQYF; DNA: TGTGCCAGTAGTCGGGACAGGGAAGAGACCCAGTACTTC
D: NA; V: TRBV12-3/TRBV12-4; size: NA; J: TRBJ2-2; CDR3: CASNVGGGELFF; DNA: TGTGCCAGCAACGTGGGGGGCGGGGAGCTGTTTTTT